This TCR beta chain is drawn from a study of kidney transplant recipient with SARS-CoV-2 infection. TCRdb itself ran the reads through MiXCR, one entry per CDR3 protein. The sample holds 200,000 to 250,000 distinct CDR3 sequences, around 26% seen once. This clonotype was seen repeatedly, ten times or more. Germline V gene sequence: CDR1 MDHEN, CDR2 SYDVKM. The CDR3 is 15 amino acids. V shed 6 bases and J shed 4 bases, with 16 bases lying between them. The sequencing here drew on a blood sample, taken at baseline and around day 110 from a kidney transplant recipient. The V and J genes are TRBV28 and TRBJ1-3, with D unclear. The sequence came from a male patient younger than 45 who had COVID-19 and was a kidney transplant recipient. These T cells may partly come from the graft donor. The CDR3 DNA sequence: TGTGCCAGCAGCCTTGGTTGGCTCTCAGGAAACACCATATATTTT. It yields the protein CASSLGWLSGNTIYF.